Below, 27 T cell receptor beta chains from the same sample are listed, as sequenced in a study of T cell responses to AZD1222 COVID-19 vaccine. Sequenced by immunoSEQ multiplex PCR; TCRdb stores in-frame clones only, minus some. Here the sample spans approximately 200,000 clones, about 95% being singletons. The starting material was peripheral blood, obtained 28 days after the second dose of the MenACWY control vaccine. Source of these receptors: an adult who received the MenACWY meningococcal vaccine as a control.

The chain is built from TRBV5-6 and TRBJ2-5; TRBD1 might be the D (6 bases). The CDR3 sequence is 16 residues long. Germline values: CDR1 SGHDT, CDR2 YYEEEE. V lost 1 base and J 4 bases, leaving 17 bases between the germline ends. The chain's CDR3 is CASSLLGAGSSETQYF. CDR3 nucleotide sequence: TGTGCCAGCAGCTTGTTGGGGGCAGGGTCGTCAGAGACCCAGTACTTC.

This chain joins TRBV6-2 or TRBV6-3 and TRBJ1-1, with 7 bases that match TRBD1. The J segment lost 2 bases and the V segment lost 4 bases, leaving 4 bases of the junction unmatched. This CDR3 region has 14 residues. Germline-derived CDR1 and CDR2 are MNHEY and SVGEGT. The CDR3 protein is CASSSRGFNTEAFF. In DNA form, the CDR3 reads TGTGCCAGCAGTTCCAGGGGGTTTAACACTGAAGCTTTCTTT.

This sequence joins TRBV28 and TRBJ1-5; possibly TRBD1 for D (5 bases). Germline-derived CDR1 and CDR2 are MDHEN and SYDVKM. This CDR3 spans 15 amino acids. Trimming shortened V by 2 bases and J by 4 bases, and 12 bases separated the two germline ends. The CDR3 sequence is CASSLPGRGNQPQHF. CDR3 bases: TGTGCCAGCAGTTTACCAGGGAGGGGAAATCAGCCCCAGCATTTT.

J is TRBJ2-5 and V is TRBV5-6, with 8 bases identical to TRBD2. The CDR3 runs 13 residues. Unmatched junction bases numbered 4, after V lost 4 bases and J lost 5 bases. Germline V gene sequence: CDR1 SGHDT, CDR2 YYEEEE. In DNA form, the CDR3 reads TGTGCCAGCAGCAGCGGGAGTAAGGAGACCCAGTACTTC. This gives the protein CASSSGSKETQYF.

The rearrangement uses TRBV5-1 and TRBJ2-1, with TRBD2 identical over 7 bases. The germline V gene encodes CDR1 SGHRS and CDR2 YFSETQ. The CDR3 spans 14 residues. V trimming: 4 bases; J trimming: 4 bases; junction bases outside the gene matches: 5. Here the CDR3 reads CASSGGSRYNEQFF. CDR3 coding DNA: TGCGCCAGCAGCGGCGGGAGTCGATACAATGAGCAGTTCTTC.

The V gene is TRBV6-5, the J gene TRBJ1-2, with TRBD1 as a possible D gene (5 bases). Per germline, CDR1 MNHEY and CDR2 SVGAGI. V was pared by 7 bases and J by 2 bases, with 14 bases between. This CDR3 comprises 14 residues. CDR3 coding DNA: TGTGCCAGCACCCTCAGGGCCGGGAACTATGGCTACACCTTC. It encodes CASTLRAGNYGYTF.

This clone was counted a single time. The chain employs TRBV30 and TRBJ2-1, with D perhaps being TRBD1 or TRBD2 (6 bases each). Trimming left V 0 bases short and J 7 bases short, with 16 bases between. Germline loops: CDR1 GTSNPN, CDR2 SVGIG (reference sequence). This CDR3 comprises 15 residues. Here the CDR3 DNA reads TGTGCCTGGAGTGTACCCCCGGGGGCGAGGAATGAGCAGTTCTTC. It codes for CAWSVPPGARNEQFF.

The chain links TRBV10-3 to TRBJ1-1, with D uncertain. The CDR3 loop spans 12 amino acids. Germline values: CDR1 ENHRY, CDR2 SYGVKD. V lost 4 bases and J lost 1, with 4 bases in between. This CDR3 is CAISAKNTEAFF. For the CDR3, the DNA is TGTGCCATCAGTGCAAAGAACACTGAAGCTTTCTTT.

This chain links TRBV9 with TRBJ2-1; no clear D. Germline V gene data show CDR1 as SGDLS and CDR2 as YYNGEE. This CDR3 has 15 amino acids. Trimming took off 0 bases at V and 7 bases at J, with 14 bases between the two ends. CDR3 protein: CASSVVRDLWNEQFF. The CDR3, as DNA: TGTGCCAGCAGCGTAGTTAGAGACCTCTGGAATGAGCAGTTCTTC.

J is TRBJ1-1 and V is TRBV7-2; 8 bases fit TRBD1. The CDR3 spans 16 residues. The V gene's germline CDR1 is SGHTA and CDR2 FQGNSA. The V gene end was trimmed by 5 bases and the J gene end by 4 bases; junction bases not matched to a gene: 12. CDR3 sequence reads: CASSETGAGRRTEAFF. CDR3 sequence (DNA): TGTGCCAGCAGCGAGACAGGGGCAGGGCGTCGCACTGAAGCTTTCTTT.

This clone was seen once. J is TRBJ1-2 and V is TRBV20-1; D not resolved. Trimming stripped 1 base from V and 7 bases from J, with 7 bases between. Germline CDR1 reads DFQATT; CDR2 reads SNEGSKA (reference sequence). This CDR3 is built from 11 residues. As DNA, the CDR3 is TGCAGTGCTAGAGCCGGAGGTGGCTACACCTTC. It codes for CSARAGGGYTF.

The rearrangement uses TRBV29-1 and TRBJ2-7; D perhaps matches TRBD2 (6 bases). The germline V gene has CDR1 SQVTM and CDR2 ANQGSEA. The CDR3 runs to 13 residues. The V gene lost 4 bases and the J gene lost 0 bases, with 10 bases spanning the gap. CDR3 in amino acids: CSVGAGSSYEQYF. CDR3 bases: TGCAGCGTTGGAGCGGGCAGCTCCTACGAGCAGTACTTC.

This clone came up once. DNA of the CDR3: TGTGCCAGCAACGAGGGGTCGGGACTGACCTCTGGGGCCAACGTCCTGACTTTC. Translation: CASNEGSGLTSGANVLTF. The chain has TRBV2 and TRBJ2-6, with D possibly being TRBD2 (6 bases). Germline V gives CDR1 SNHLY, CDR2 FYNNEI. This CDR3 has 18 amino acids. V gave up 7 bases and J gave up 0 bases, with 19 bases separating them.

The chain couples TRBV5-6 to TRBJ1-3; D remains ambiguous. V lost 1 base to trimming and J lost 0 bases, with 8 bases between them. Germline V lookup: CDR1 SGHDT, CDR2 YYEEEE. The CDR3 runs 15 residues. The CDR3 sequence: CASSLFAISGNTIYF. CDR3 nucleotides: TGTGCCAGCAGCTTGTTCGCTATCTCTGGAAACACCATATATTTT.

V is TRBV9 and J is TRBJ1-2; tentatively, D is TRBD1 (5 bases). Per germline, CDR1 SGDLS and CDR2 YYNGEE. The CDR3 runs to 15 residues. V shed 7 bases and J shed 2 bases, with 18 bases lying between them. This CDR3 reads CASGTAGDPNYGYTF. The CDR3 nucleotides are TGTGCCAGCGGTACGGCGGGGGATCCCAACTATGGCTACACCTTC.

V gene TRBV6-1 combines with J gene TRBJ2-3; D is uncertain. Germline loops: CDR1 MNHNS, CDR2 SASEGT. This CDR3 is built from 15 residues. The V gene lost 2 bases and the J gene lost 3 bases, with 12 bases spanning the gap. The CDR3 here is CASSEYGVWTDTQYF. DNA for the CDR3: TGTGCCAGCAGTGAATATGGGGTTTGGACAGATACGCAGTATTTT.

CDR3 DNA: TGTGCCACCAGTGATTTGAACAGGGAAGAAGCTTTCTTT. It translates to CATSDLNREEAFF. The chain has TRBV24-1 and TRBJ1-1; D perhaps matches TRBD1 (6 bases). Trimming removed 0 bases at V and 8 bases at J, with 9 bases between. Germline V gene data show CDR1 as KGHDR and CDR2 as SFDVKD. This CDR3 is 13 amino acids long.

The gene calls are TRBV7-9 and TRBJ1-1; D gene ambiguous. V dropped 5 bases and J dropped 2 bases, with 12 bases sitting between them. CDR1 and CDR2 from the germline V gene are SEHNR and FQNEAQ (reference sequence). CDR3 length equals 14 residues. CDR3 protein: CASSPGSLNTEAFF. In DNA, the CDR3 is TGTGCCAGCAGCCCGGGCAGCCTAAACACTGAAGCTTTCTTT.

The chain carries TRBV24-1 and TRBJ2-2; D call uncertain. This CDR3 contains 15 residues. CDR1 is KGHDR, CDR2 SFDVKD, per germline. V was pared by 9 bases and J by 2 bases, with 15 bases between. CDR3 coding DNA: TGTGCCACCTCCTTCGGCCCACTAAACACCGGGGAGCTGTTTTTT. This gives the protein CATSFGPLNTGELFF.

The chain carries TRBV29-1 and TRBJ2-1, with 8 positions matching TRBD2. Trimming took 6 bases from V and 5 from J; bases not matched to a gene: 6. This CDR3 contains 13 residues. Germline values: CDR1 SQVTM, CDR2 ANQGSEA. CDR3 in DNA: TGCAGCGTCAACCCCGGGGGGGACAATGAGCAGTTCTTC. Translation gives CSVNPGGDNEQFF.

The V and J genes are TRBV30 and TRBJ1-4; TRBD1 might be the D (6 bases). Germline CDR1 is GTSNPN and CDR2 is SVGIG (reference sequence). The CDR3 spans 12 residues. V lost 4 bases, J lost 7 bases, and 10 bases lay in between. CDR3 loop: CAWTAGAEKLFF. Here the CDR3 DNA reads TGTGCCTGGACGGCGGGGGCTGAAAAACTGTTTTTT.

This sequence joins TRBV30 and TRBJ1-1; possible D gene TRBD1, 5 bases. Between the trimmed V and J ends, which lost 3 bases and 3 bases, there was a span of 14 bases. CDR3 length: 14 amino acids. Looked up from germline, CDR1 is GTSNPN and CDR2 is SVGIG (reference sequence). CDR3 residues: CAWRGREGYTEAFF. CDR3 DNA sequence: TGTGCCTGGAGGGGGAGGGAGGGGTACACTGAAGCTTTCTTT.

V and J are TRBV15 and TRBJ2-7; D unresolved. V shed 0 bases and J shed 2 bases, with 11 bases lying between them. Germline-derived CDR1 and CDR2 are LNHNV and YYDKDF (reference sequence). The length of the CDR3 is 15 residues. The chain's CDR3 is CATSRDPHSTYEQYF. CDR3 sequence (DNA): TGTGCCACCAGCAGAGACCCACATAGCACCTACGAGCAGTACTTC.

The table lists this clone with a count of one. V is TRBV6-5 and J is TRBJ2-7; no firm D call. The CDR3 runs 16 residues. V lost 2 bases, J lost 1 base, and 15 bases lay in between. Germline CDR1 is MNHEY and CDR2 is SVGAGI. The DNA for the CDR3 is TGTGCCAGCAGTTACCAGCCAGTAGGGTCGTCCTACGAGCAGTACTTC. It is translated as CASSYQPVGSSYEQYF.

The V gene is TRBV27, the J gene TRBJ2-7, with TRBD1 matching 7 bases. J lost 0 bases, V lost 6 bases, and 8 bases had no gene match. The germline V gene encodes CDR1 MNHEY and CDR2 SMNVEV (reference sequence). The CDR3 totals 15 residues. The CDR3 is CASSPGTASSYEQYF. The CDR3 nucleotides read TGTGCCAGCAGCCCCGGGACAGCTAGCTCCTACGAGCAGTACTTC.

V usage is TRBV6-5 and J usage is TRBJ1-4; D possibly corresponds to TRBD1 (5 bases). This CDR3 is 14 amino acids long. Trimming stripped 2 bases from V and 8 bases from J, with 12 bases between. Germline CDR1 MNHEY, CDR2 SVGAGI. The CDR3 is CASSYGGEEEKLFF. In nucleotides, the CDR3 is TGTGCCAGCAGTTACGGGGGGGAGGAGGAAAAACTGTTTTTT.

This chain uses TRBV30 with TRBJ2-1, with D unclear. V lost 0 bases and J 10 bases, leaving 4 bases between the germline ends. The CDR3 sequence is 10 residues long. Germline V gene data show CDR1 as GTSNPN and CDR2 as SVGIG (reference sequence). The CDR3 sequence: CAWSVREQFF. DNA for the CDR3: TGTGCCTGGAGTGTCCGGGAGCAGTTCTTC.